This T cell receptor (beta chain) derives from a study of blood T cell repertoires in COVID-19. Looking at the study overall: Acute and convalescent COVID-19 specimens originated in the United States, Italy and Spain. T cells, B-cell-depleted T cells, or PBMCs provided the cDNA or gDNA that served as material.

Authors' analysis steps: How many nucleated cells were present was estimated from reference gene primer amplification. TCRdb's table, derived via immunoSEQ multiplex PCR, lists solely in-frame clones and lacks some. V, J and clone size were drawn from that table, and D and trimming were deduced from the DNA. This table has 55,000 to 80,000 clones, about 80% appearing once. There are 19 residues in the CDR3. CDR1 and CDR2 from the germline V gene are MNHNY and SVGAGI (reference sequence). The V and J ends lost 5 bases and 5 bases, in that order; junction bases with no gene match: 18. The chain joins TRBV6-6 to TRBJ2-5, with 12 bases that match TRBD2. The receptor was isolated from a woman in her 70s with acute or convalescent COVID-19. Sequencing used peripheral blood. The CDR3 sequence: CASSPPAGASGGGVETQYF. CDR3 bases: TGTGCCAGCAGTCCCCCTGCCGGGGCTAGCGGGGGGGGAGTGGAGACCCAGTACTTC.